This T cell receptor beta chain was sequenced in a study of CD8+CD57+ T cells in acquired aplastic anemia. Study overall: The DNA of sorted CD4+ and CD8+ cells averaged roughly 3.2 ug. Study-wide findings and caveats: No significant difference in CD8+ Simpson's diversity was found between patients and controls. Sharing between patients and controls was observed for some 27 CD8+ CDR3 sequences.

Comment on this clonotype: Its specificity is unknown.

The CDR3 is 13 amino acids. The V end was cut by 5 bases, the J end by 10 bases, with 17 bases between. CDR1 is ENHRY, CDR2 SYGVKD, per germline. CDR3 and TCR beta VDJ profiling relied on a genomic DNA template. TCRdb reanalysed the reads using MiXCR and keeps one entry per CDR3 protein. The sample includes about 200,000 distinct CDR3 sequences, 34% of them seen just once. This receptor was taken from a human donor in good health, serving as a control. Sequencing was performed on sorted CD4+, CD8+, or CD8+CD57+ T cells (not recorded which) from PBMCs. The chain recombines TRBV10-3 with TRBJ1-1; tentative D call: TRBD1 (5 bases). In nucleotides, the CDR3 is TGTGCCATCAGTCCCTCGGAGGCCACAGGAGCTTTCTTT. Translation: CAISPSEATGAFF.